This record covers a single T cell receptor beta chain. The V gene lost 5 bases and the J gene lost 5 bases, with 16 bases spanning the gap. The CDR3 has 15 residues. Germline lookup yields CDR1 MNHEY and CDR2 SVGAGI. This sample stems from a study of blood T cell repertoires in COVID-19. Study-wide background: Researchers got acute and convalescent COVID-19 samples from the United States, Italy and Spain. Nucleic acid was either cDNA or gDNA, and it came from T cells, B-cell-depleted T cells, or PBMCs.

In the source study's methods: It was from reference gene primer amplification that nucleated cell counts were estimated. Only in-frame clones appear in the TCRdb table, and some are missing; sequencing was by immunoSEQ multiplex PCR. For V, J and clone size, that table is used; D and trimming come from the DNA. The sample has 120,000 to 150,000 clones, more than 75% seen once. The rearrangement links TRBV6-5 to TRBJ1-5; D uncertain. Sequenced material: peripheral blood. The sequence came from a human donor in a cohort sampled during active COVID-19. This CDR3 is CASSRAGGSDQPQHF. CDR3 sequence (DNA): TGTGCCAGCAGTAGGGCGGGAGGGTCTGATCAGCCCCAGCATTTT.